This TCR beta chain was sequenced during a study of shared clonotypes between healthy human individuals. Sequenced by immunoSEQ multiplex PCR; TCRdb stores in-frame clones only, minus some. The sample holds approximately 110,000 clones; about 66% are singletons and the top ten take 24%. CDR1 is MGHDK and CDR2 is SYGVNS in the germline V gene. Trimming removed 4 bases at V and 1 base at J, with 13 bases between. This CDR3 region has 15 residues. The specimen was memory CD8+ T cells sorted from blood. Subset indicated: CD45RO+ cells pooled with CCR7-negative TemRA cells. The chain employs TRBV25-1 and TRBJ1-1; a weak D match, TRBD1 (6 bases). The clonotype comes from a woman in her 30s in good health. The chain's CDR3 is CASSAAGDGNTEAFF. The CDR3 nucleotides are TGTGCCAGCAGTGCGGCAGGGGACGGGAACACTGAAGCTTTCTTT.